This T cell receptor (beta chain) was documented in a study of blood T cell repertoires in COVID-19. Overall study: T cells, B-cell-depleted T cells, or PBMCs supplied cDNA or gDNA.

Authors' processing steps: Reference gene primer amplification gave estimated nucleated cell counts. Profiled with immunoSEQ multiplex PCR; TCRdb holds only in-frame clones, not every one. Clone size and V and J calls were adopted from that table, with D and trimming inferred from the DNA. This sample has 18,000 or so clones, with over 70% found just once. The germline V gene encodes CDR1 MGHRA and CDR2 YSYEKL. The CDR3 extends over 16 amino acids. V lost 0 bases to trimming and J lost 4 bases, with 12 bases between them. Sample: peripheral blood. The chain joins TRBV4-1 to TRBJ2-2, with D perhaps TRBD1 (6 bases). This clonotype originated in a man at least 80 years old with acute or convalescent COVID-19. The CDR3: CASSQEVQGFTGELFF. CDR3 coding DNA: TGCGCCAGCAGCCAAGAAGTACAGGGATTCACCGGGGAGCTGTTTTTT.